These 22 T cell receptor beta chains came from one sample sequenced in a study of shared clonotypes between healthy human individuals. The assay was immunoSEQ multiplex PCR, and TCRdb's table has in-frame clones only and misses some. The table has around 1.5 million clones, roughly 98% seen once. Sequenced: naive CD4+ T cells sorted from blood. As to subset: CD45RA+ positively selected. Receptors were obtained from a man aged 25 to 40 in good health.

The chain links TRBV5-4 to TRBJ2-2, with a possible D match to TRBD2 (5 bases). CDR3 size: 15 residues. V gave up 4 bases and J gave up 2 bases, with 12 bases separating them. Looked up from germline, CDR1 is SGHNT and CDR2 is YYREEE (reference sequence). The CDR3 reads CASSGGGPNTGELFF. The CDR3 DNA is TGTGCCAGCAGCGGCGGAGGACCAAACACCGGGGAGCTGTTTTTT.

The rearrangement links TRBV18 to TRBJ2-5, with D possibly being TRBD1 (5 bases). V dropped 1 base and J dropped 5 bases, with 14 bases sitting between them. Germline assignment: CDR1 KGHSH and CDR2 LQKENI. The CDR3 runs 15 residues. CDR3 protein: CASSPLPRVAETQYF. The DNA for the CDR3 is TGTGCCAGCTCACCACTGCCCAGGGTCGCGGAGACCCAGTACTTC.

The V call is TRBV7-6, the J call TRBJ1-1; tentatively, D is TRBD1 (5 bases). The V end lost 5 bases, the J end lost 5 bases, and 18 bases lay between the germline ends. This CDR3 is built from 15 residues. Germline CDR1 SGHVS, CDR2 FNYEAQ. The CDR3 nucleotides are TGTGCCAGCAGCCCTCTGGCGGGGGTAGGGACTGAAGCTTTCTTT. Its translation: CASSPLAGVGTEAFF.

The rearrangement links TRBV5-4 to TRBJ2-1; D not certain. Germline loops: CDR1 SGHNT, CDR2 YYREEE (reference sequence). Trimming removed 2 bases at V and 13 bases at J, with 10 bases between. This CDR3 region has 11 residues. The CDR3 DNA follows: TGTGCCAGCAGCTTAGACGGAGTTCAGTTCTTC. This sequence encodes CASSLDGVQFF.

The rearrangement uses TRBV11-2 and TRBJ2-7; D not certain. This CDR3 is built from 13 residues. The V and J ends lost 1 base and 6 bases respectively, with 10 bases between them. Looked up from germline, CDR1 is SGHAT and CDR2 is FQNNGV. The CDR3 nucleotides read TGTGCCAGCAGCTTAGCGGCAGGCGTCGAGCAGTACTTC. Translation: CASSLAAGVEQYF.

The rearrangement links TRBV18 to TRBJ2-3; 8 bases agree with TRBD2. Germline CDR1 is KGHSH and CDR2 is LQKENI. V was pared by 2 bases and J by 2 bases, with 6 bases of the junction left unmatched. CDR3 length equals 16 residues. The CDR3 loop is CASSPISGEVTDTQYF. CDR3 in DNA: TGTGCCAGCTCACCAATTAGCGGGGAGGTCACAGATACGCAGTATTTT.

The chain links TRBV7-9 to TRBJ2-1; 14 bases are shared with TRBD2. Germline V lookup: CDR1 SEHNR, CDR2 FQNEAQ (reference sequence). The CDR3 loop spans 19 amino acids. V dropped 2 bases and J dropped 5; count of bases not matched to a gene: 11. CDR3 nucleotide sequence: TGTGCCAGCAGCTTAAAGGGACTAGCGGGAGAGTTCGTCAACAATGAGCAGTTCTTC. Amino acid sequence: CASSLKGLAGEFVNNEQFF. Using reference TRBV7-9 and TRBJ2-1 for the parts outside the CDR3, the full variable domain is DTGVSQNPRHKITKRGQNVTFRCDPISEHNRLYWYRQTLGQGPEFLTYFQNEAQLEKSRLLSDRFSAERPKGSFSTLEIQRTEQGDSAMYLCASSLKGLAGEFVNNEQFFGPGTRLTVL.

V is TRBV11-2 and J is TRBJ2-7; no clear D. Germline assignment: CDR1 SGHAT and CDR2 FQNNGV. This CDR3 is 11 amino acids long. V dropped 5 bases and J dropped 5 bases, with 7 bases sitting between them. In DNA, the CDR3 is TGTGCCAGCAGCCGGCAGCACGAGCAGTACTTC. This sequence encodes CASSRQHEQYF.

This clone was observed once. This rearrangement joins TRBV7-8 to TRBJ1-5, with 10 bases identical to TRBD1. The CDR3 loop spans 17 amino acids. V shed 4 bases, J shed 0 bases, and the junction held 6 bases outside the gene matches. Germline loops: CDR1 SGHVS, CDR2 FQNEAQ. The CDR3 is CASSSQDRGFSNQPQHF. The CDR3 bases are TGTGCCAGCAGCTCACAGGACAGGGGGTTTAGCAATCAGCCCCAGCATTTT.

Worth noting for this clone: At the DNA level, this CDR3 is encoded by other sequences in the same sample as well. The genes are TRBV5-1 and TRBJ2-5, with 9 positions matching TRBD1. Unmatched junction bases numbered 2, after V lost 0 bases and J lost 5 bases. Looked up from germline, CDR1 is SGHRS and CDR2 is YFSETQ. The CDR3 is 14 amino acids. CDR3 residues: CASSLAGTGETQYF. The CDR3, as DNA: TGCGCCAGCAGCTTGGCCGGGACAGGGGAGACCCAGTACTTC.

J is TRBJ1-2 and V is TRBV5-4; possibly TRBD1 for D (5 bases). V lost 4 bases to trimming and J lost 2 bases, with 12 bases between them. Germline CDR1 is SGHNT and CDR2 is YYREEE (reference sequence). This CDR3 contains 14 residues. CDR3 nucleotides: TGTGCCAGCAGCCGTGGGGGTACAAACTATGGCTACACCTTC. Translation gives CASSRGGTNYGYTF.

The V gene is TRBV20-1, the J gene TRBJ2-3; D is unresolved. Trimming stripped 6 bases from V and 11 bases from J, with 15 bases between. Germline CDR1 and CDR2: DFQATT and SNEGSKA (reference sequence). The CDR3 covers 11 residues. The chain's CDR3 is CSAIHDLGQYF. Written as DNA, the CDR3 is TGCAGTGCCATACATGATTTGGGGCAGTATTTT.

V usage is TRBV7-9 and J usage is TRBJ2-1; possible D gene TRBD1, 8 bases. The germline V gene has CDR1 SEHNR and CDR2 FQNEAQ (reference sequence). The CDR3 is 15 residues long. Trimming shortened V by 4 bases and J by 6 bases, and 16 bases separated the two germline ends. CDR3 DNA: TGTGCCAGCAGCTACAGGGGGGGAACGATCAATGAGCAGTTCTTC. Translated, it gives CASSYRGGTINEQFF. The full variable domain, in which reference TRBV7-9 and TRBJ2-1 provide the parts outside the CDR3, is DTGVSQNPRHKITKRGQNVTFRCDPISEHNRLYWYRQTLGQGPEFLTYFQNEAQLEKSRLLSDRFSAERPKGSFSTLEIQRTEQGDSAMYLCASSYRGGTINEQFFGPGTRLTVL.

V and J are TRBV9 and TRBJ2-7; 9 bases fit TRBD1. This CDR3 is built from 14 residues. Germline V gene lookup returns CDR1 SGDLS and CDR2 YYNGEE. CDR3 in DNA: TGTGCTGGTAGAGGGGACAGGGACGTCTACGAGCAGTACTTC. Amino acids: CAGRGDRDVYEQYF.

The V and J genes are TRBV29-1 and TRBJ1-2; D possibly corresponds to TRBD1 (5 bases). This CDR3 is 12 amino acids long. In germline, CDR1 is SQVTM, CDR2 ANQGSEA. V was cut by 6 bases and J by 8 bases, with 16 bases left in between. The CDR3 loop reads CSVSLFQGGYTF. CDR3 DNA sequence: TGCAGCGTGTCGTTGTTTCAGGGCGGCTACACCTTC. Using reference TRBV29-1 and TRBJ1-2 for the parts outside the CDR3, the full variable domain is SAVISQKPSRDICQRGTSLTIQCQVDSQVTMMFWYRQQPGQSLTLIATANQGSEATYESGFVIDKFPISRPNLTFSTLTVSNMSPEDSSIYLCSVSLFQGGYTFGSGTRLTVV.

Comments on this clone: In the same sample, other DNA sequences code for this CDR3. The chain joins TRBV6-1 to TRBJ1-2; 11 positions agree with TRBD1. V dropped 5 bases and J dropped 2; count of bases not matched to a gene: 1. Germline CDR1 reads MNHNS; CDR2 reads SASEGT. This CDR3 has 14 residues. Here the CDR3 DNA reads TGTGCCAGCAGTCGGACAGGGGGCAACTATGGCTACACCTTC. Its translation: CASSRTGGNYGYTF.

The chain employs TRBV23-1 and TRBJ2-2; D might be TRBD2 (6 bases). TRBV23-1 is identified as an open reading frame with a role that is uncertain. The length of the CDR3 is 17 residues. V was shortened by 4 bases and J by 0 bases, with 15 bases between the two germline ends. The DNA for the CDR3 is TGCGCCAGCAGTCCCCCCTCTGGAGGGGCGAACACCGGGGAGCTGTTTTTT. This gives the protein CASSPPSGGANTGELFF.

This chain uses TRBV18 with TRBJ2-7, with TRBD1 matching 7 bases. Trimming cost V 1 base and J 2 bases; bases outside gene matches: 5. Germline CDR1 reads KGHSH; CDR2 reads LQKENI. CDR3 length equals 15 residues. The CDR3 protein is CASSPLQGQAYEQYF. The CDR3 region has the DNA TGTGCCAGCTCACCACTCCAAGGACAGGCCTACGAGCAGTACTTC. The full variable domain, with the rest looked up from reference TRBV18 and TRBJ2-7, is NAGVMQNPRHLVRRRGQEARLRCSPMKGHSHVYWYRQLPEEGLKFMVYLQKENIIDESGMPKERFSAEFPKEGPSILRIQQVVRGDSAAYFCASSPLQGQAYEQYFGPGTRLTVT.

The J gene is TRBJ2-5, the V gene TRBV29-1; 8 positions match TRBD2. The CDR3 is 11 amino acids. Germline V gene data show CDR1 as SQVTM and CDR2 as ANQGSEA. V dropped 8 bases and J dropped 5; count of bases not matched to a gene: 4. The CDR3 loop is CSSTGGETQYF. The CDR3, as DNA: TGCAGCTCGACGGGGGGGGAGACCCAGTACTTC.

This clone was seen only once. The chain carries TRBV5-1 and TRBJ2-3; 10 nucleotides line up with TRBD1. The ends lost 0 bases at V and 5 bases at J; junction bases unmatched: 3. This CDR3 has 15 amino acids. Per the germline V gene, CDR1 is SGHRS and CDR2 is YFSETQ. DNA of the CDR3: TGCGCCAGCAGCTTGGAGGGACAGGGGAAAGATACGCAGTATTTT. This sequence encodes CASSLEGQGKDTQYF.

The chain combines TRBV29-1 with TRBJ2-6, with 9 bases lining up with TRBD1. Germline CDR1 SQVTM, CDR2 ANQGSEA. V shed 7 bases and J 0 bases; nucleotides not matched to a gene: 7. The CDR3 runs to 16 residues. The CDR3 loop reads CSASGTGNSGANVLTF. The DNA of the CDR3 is TGCAGCGCCTCCGGGACAGGGAACTCTGGGGCCAACGTCCTGACTTTC.

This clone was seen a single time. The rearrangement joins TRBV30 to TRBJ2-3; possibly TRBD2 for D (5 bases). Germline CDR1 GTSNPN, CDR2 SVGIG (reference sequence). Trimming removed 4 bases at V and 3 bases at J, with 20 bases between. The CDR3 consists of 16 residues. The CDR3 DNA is TGTGCCTGGATCCGGGCGAATCGAGAGGGAACAGATACGCAGTATTTT. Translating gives CAWIRANREGTDTQYF.